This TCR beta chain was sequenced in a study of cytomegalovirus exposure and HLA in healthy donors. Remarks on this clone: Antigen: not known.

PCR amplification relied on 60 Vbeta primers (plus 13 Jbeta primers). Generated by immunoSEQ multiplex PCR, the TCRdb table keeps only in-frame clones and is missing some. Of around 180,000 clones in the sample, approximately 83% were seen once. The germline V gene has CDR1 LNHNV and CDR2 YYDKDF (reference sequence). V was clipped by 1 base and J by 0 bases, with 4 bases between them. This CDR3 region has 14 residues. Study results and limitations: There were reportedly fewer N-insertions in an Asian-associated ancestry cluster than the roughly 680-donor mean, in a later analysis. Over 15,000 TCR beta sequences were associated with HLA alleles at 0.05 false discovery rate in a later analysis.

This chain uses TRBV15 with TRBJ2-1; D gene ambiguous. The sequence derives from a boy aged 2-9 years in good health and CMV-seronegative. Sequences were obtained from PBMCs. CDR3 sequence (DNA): TGTGCCACCAGCAGAGCTAGCTCCTACAATGAGCAGTTCTTC. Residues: CATSRASSYNEQFF.